This entry concerns a single T cell receptor (beta chain). The antigen remains undetermined. This sample is part of a study of PD-L1 blockade in urothelial cancer. About the research overall: Bladder-origin urothelial cancer in males covered about 90% of the 29 patients. Analyzed time points were 3 weeks (second dose) and 6 weeks after therapy began. T cells numbered a median of approximately 140,000 in the blood samples.

Overall study results and limits: Patients with below-median pretreatment blood clonality survived longer.

Produced via immunoSEQ multiplex PCR; TCRdb's table is partial and in-frame only. The sample consists of about 30,000 clones, over 80% of them appearing once. In germline, CDR1 is SNHLY, CDR2 FYNNEI. The CDR3 has 14 residues. The clonotype comes from a man aged 45 to 65 with urothelial cancer. This specimen was PBMCs, taken around atezolizumab (anti-PD-L1) treatment. The chain has TRBV2 and TRBJ1-1, with 7 bases lining up with TRBD1. CDR3 in DNA: TGTGGGGGAGCAGTACAGACAGGGTTGACTGAAGCTTTCTTT. As protein: CGGAVQTGLTEAFF.